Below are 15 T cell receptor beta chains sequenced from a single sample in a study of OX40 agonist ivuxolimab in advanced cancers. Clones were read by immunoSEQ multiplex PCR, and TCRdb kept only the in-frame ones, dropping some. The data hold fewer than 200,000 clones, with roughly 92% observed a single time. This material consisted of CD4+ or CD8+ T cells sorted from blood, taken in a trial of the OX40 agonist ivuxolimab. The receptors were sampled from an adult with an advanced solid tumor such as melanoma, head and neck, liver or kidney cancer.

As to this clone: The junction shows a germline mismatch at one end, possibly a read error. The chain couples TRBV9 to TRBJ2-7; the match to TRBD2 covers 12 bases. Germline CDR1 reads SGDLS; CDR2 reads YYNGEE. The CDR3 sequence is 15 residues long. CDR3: CTSSRTSGATYEQYF. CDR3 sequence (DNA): TGTACCAGCAGCCGGACTAGCGGGGCTACCTACGAGCAGTACTTC.

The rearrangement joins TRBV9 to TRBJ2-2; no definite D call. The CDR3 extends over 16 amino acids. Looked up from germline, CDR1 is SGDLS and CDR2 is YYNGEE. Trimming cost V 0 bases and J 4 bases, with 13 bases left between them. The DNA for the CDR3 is TGTGCCAGCAGCGTAGCTCCAGATTTAGTCACCGGGGAGCTGTTTTTT. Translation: CASSVAPDLVTGELFF.

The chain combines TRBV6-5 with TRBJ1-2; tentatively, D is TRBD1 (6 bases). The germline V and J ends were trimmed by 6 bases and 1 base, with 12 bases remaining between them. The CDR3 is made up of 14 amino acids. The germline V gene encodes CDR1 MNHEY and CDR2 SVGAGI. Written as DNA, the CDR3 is TGTGCCAGCAGGAGAACAGGGTTTAACTATGGCTACACCTTC. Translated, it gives CASRRTGFNYGYTF.

The CDR3 DNA reads TGCGCCAGCAGCCAAGGATCGGGCAGGGGGAATGAAAAACTGTTTTTT. It encodes CASSQGSGRGNEKLFF. The chain is built from TRBV4-1 and TRBJ1-4, with TRBD1 identical over 7 bases. From germline, CDR1 is MGHRA and CDR2 YSYEKL. Unmatched junction bases numbered 7, after V lost 1 base and J lost 5 bases. The CDR3 sequence is 16 residues long.

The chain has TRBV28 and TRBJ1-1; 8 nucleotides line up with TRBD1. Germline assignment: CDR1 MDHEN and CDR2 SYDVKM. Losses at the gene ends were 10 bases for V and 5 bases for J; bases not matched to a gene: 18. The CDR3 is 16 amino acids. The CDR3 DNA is TGTGCCACCACGCCTTTCCGGACAGGGAGGAGGACTGAAGCTTTCTTT. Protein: CATTPFRTGRRTEAFF.

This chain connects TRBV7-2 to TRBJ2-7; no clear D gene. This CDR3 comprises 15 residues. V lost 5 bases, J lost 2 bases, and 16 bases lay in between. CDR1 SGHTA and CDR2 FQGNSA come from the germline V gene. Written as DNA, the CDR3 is TGTGCCAGCAGCCATATTAGACTCGATCCCTACGAGCAGTACTTC. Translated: CASSHIRLDPYEQYF.

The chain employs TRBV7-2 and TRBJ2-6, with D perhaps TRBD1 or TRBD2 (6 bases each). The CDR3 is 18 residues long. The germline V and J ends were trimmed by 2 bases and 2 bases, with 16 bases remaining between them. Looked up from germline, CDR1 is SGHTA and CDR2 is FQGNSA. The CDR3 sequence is CASSLYREDFPGANVLTF. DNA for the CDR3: TGTGCCAGCAGCTTATACAGGGAGGACTTCCCTGGGGCCAACGTCCTGACTTTC.

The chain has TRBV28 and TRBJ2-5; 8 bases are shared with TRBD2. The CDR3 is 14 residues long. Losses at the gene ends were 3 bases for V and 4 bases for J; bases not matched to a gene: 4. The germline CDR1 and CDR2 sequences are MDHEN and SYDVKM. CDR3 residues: CASSFTSGGETQYF. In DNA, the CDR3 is TGTGCCAGCAGTTTTACCAGCGGGGGAGAGACCCAGTACTTC.

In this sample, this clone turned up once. DNA for the CDR3: TGTGCCAGCAGCCTTATTCCAGGGGCTGGAAACACCATATATTTT. The encoded protein is CASSLIPGAGNTIYF. The chain combines TRBV28 with TRBJ1-3, with D perhaps matching TRBD1 (6 bases). V was trimmed by 6 bases and J by 2 bases, leaving 14 bases between them. The CDR3 contains 15 residues. CDR1 and CDR2 (germline): MDHEN, SYDVKM. The complete variable domain, with remaining parts taken from reference TRBV28 and TRBJ1-3, reads DVKVTQSSRYLVKRTGEKVFLECVQDMDHENMFWYRQDPGLGLRLIYFSYDVKMKEKGDIPEGYSVSREKKERFSLILESASTNQTSMYLCASSLIPGAGNTIYFGEGSWLTVV.

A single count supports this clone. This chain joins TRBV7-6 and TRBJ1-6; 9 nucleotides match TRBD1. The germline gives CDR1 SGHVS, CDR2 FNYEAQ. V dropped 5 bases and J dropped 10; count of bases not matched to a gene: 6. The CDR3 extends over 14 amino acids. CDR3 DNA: TGTGCCAGCAGCGAAAGGACAGGGGACTCACCCCTCCACTTT. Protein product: CASSERTGDSPLHF. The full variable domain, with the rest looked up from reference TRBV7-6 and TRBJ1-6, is GAGVSQSPRYKVTKRGQDVALRCDPISGHVSLYWYRQALGQGPEFLTYFNYEAQQDKSGLPNDRFSAERPEGSISTLTIQRTEQRDSAMYRCASSERTGDSPLHFGNGTRLTVT.

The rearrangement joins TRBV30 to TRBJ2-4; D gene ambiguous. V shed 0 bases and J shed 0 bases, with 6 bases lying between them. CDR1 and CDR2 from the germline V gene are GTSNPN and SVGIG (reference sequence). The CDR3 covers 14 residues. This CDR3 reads CAWSVGIAKNIQYF. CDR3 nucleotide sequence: TGTGCCTGGAGTGTAGGTATAGCCAAAAACATTCAGTACTTC.

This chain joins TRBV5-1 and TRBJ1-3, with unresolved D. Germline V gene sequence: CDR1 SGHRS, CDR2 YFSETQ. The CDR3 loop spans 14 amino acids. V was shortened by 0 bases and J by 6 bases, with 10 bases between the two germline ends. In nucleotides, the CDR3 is TGCGCCAGCAGCTTGGGAGGTCGTGAAAACACCATATATTTT. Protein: CASSLGGRENTIYF.

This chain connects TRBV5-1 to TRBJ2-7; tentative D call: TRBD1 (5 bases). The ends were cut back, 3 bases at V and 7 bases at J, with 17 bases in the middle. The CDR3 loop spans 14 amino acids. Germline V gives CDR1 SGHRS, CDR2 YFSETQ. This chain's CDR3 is CASSSNARVEEQYF. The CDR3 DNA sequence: TGCGCCAGCAGCTCGAACGCCAGGGTGGAAGAGCAGTACTTC.

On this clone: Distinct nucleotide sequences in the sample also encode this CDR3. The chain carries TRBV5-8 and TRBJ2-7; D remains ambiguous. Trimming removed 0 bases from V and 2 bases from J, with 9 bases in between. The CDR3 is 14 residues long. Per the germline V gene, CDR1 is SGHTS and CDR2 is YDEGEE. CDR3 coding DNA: TGTGCCAGCAGCTTGGGAGGATTGGCCTACGAGCAGTACTTC. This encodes CASSLGGLAYEQYF.

The CDR3 sequence is CASSEASARETQYF. CDR3 DNA: TGCGCCAGCAGCGAGGCCTCGGCGAGGGAGACCCAGTACTTC. This rearrangement joins TRBV10-1 to TRBJ2-5; the D is unclear. Germline CDR1 WNHNN, CDR2 SYGVQD (reference sequence). The CDR3 is 14 amino acids. V gave up 6 bases and J gave up 5 bases, with 16 bases separating them.